This T cell receptor beta chain was recorded in a study of blood T cell repertoires in COVID-19. In germline, CDR1 is MNHEY, CDR2 SVGAGI. CDR3 length: 12 amino acids. V shed 5 bases and J 3 bases; nucleotides not matched to a gene: 1. TCRdb's copy holds only in-frame clones and misses some; the assay was immunoSEQ multiplex PCR. The sample consists of some 260,000 clones, about 88% of them appearing once. On this clone: Other DNA sequences in this specimen translate into the identical CDR3.

This clonotype was obtained from a man aged 25-45 years with acute COVID-19. Source material: PBMCs or T cells enriched from blood (not recorded which). The chain combines TRBV6-5 with TRBJ2-7; 7 positions agree with TRBD2. The CDR3 sequence is CASSPGGYEQYV. The CDR3 DNA reads TGTGCCAGCAGTCCGGGAGGCTACGAGCAGTACGTC.